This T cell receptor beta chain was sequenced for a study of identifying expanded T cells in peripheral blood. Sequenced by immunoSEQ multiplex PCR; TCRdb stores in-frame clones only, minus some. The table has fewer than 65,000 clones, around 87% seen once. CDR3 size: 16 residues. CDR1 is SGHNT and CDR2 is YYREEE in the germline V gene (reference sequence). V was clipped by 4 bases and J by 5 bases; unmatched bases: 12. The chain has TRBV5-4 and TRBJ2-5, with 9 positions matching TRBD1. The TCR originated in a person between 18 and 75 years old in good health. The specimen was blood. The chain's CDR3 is CASSINRGLVMETQYF. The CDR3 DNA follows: TGTGCCAGCAGCATCAACAGGGGGCTTGTTATGGAGACCCAGTACTTC.